These 32 T cell receptor beta chains came from one sample sequenced in a study of graft-versus-host responses after intestinal transplantation. The repertoire was sequenced with immunoSEQ multiplex PCR; TCRdb's copy has only in-frame clones and lacks some. Here the sample spans some 110,000 clones, around 94% being singletons. The antigens of these receptors remain unknown. Here the sequenced sample was unstimulated CD8+ T cells sorted from spleen or lymph node cells, taken before transplant. These receptors all stem from a human donor who was the organ donor for an intestinal transplant.

The chain has TRBV27 and TRBJ2-1; weak D call: TRBD1 (5 bases). Germline V lookup: CDR1 MNHEY, CDR2 SMNVEV (reference sequence). V was trimmed by 5 bases and J by 9 bases, leaving 11 bases between them. The CDR3 is 12 residues long. This CDR3 reads CASSPQGSEQFF. CDR3 nucleotides: TGTGCCAGCAGTCCCCAGGGAAGTGAGCAGTTCTTC.

The J gene is TRBJ2-3, the V gene TRBV27, with 9 bases fitting TRBD2. V lost 2 bases to trimming and J lost 7 bases; unmatched junction nucleotides: 7. The CDR3 length is 15 residues. Germline-derived CDR1 and CDR2 are MNHEY and SMNVEV (reference sequence). CDR3 region: CASSLRLAEEYTQYF. CDR3 sequence (DNA): TGTGCCAGCAGTTTAAGACTAGCGGAAGAGTATACGCAGTATTTT.

The chain recombines TRBV5-1 with TRBJ1-3; 9 nucleotides line up with TRBD1. CDR1 and CDR2 (germline): SGHRS, YFSETQ. Trimming took 3 bases from V and 0 from J; bases not matched to a gene: 4. This CDR3 region has 16 residues. In DNA form, the CDR3 reads TGCGCCAGCAGCTCAACAGGGGGCTACTCTGGAAACACCATATATTTT. Translated, it gives CASSSTGGYSGNTIYF.

The chain has TRBV5-6 and TRBJ2-1; 9 bases match TRBD1. This CDR3 has 14 amino acids. CDR1 and CDR2 from the germline V gene are SGHDT and YYEEEE. V shed 2 bases, J shed 7 bases, and the junction held 4 bases outside the gene matches. CDR3 sequence (DNA): TGTGCCAGCAGCTTCGGACAGGGGAGGAATGAGCAGTTCTTC. Its translation is CASSFGQGRNEQFF.

The V and J genes are TRBV6-4 and TRBJ2-1; TRBD2 aligns across 10 bases. Germline loops: CDR1 MRHNA, CDR2 SNTAGT. V shed 6 bases and J 3 bases; nucleotides not matched to a gene: 2. The CDR3 sequence is 14 residues long. The DNA of the CDR3 is TGTGCCAGCAGCCGACTAGCGGGCTACAATGAGCAGTTCTTC. Protein: CASSRLAGYNEQFF.

The chain uses TRBV5-1 and TRBJ2-7; TRBD2 agrees at 10 bases. V gave up 4 bases and J gave up 5 bases; unmatched junction bases: 9. The CDR3 is 15 residues long. CDR1 SGHRS and CDR2 YFSETQ come from the germline V gene. DNA for the CDR3: TGCGCCAGCAGCCCCGAGCTAGCGGGAGCCGACGAGCAGTACTTC. Encoded protein: CASSPELAGADEQYF.

This chain uses TRBV9 with TRBJ2-7, with D unresolved. The CDR3 contains 16 residues. V was cut by 1 base and J by 3 bases, with 17 bases left in between. Germline lookup yields CDR1 SGDLS and CDR2 YYNGEE. The CDR3: CASSVSDGSSLYEQYF. For the CDR3, the DNA is TGTGCCAGCAGCGTATCGGATGGGTCTTCCCTCTACGAGCAGTACTTC.

DNA of the CDR3: TGTGCCAGCAGCCACGTAGGGGGCATGGTTGAGCAGTACTTC. Amino acids: CASSHVGGMVEQYF. The chain carries TRBV4-2 and TRBJ2-7; TRBD1 matches at 7 bases. After removal of 3 bases from V and 7 bases from J, the junction contained 9 bases not matched to a gene. Germline loops: CDR1 LGHNA, CDR2 YNFKEQ. This CDR3 has 14 residues.

V usage is TRBV11-2 and J usage is TRBJ2-2; D gene ambiguous. CDR1 is SGHAT, CDR2 FQNNGV, per germline. The CDR3 is 11 residues long. The germline V and J ends were trimmed by 7 bases and 8 bases, with 8 bases remaining between them. CDR3 nucleotides: TGTGCCAGCAACTCAGAAGGGGAGCTGTTTTTT. Its protein product is CASNSEGELFF. Together with reference TRBV11-2 and TRBJ2-2, the CDR3 gives the full variable domain: EAGVAQSPRYKIIEKRQSVAFWCNPISGHATLYWYQQILGQGPKLLIQFQNNGVVDDSQLPKDRFSAERLKGVDSTLKIQPAKLEDSAVYLCASNSEGELFFGEGSRLTVL.

This chain uses TRBV28 with TRBJ2-5; D is unclear. Trimming shortened V by 3 bases and J by 1 base, and 9 bases separated the two germline ends. Germline values: CDR1 MDHEN, CDR2 SYDVKM. This CDR3 comprises 14 residues. The chain's CDR3 is CASSFEYFQETQYF. CDR3 sequence (DNA): TGTGCCAGCAGTTTTGAATACTTCCAAGAGACCCAGTACTTC.

V gene TRBV5-1 combines with J gene TRBJ2-7; either TRBD1 or TRBD2 may supply D (5 bases each). Germline V CDR1 and CDR2: SGHRS, YFSETQ. CDR3 length: 13 residues. Trimming left V 5 bases short and J 6 bases short, with 15 bases between. CDR3 in amino acids: CASRGEFGVEQYF. The CDR3 DNA follows: TGCGCCAGCAGGGGGGAGTTTGGGGTCGAGCAGTACTTC.

This chain joins TRBV2 and TRBJ2-7; tentative D call: TRBD2 (5 bases). The CDR3 is made up of 13 amino acids. Trimming stripped 4 bases from V and 1 base from J, with 8 bases between. The germline gives CDR1 SNHLY, CDR2 FYNNEI. CDR3: CASSVPGSYEQYF. The CDR3 nucleotides are TGTGCCAGCAGTGTACCGGGGTCCTACGAGCAGTACTTC.

V is TRBV27 and J is TRBJ1-2; no definite D call. Germline V gene sequence: CDR1 MNHEY, CDR2 SMNVEV (reference sequence). V was cut by 4 bases and J by 8 bases, with 8 bases left in between. The CDR3 runs to 11 residues. CDR3 nucleotides: TGTGCCAGCAGTTCTGGGCGGGGCTACACCTTC. Encoded protein: CASSSGRGYTF.

The gene calls are TRBV21-1 and TRBJ2-3; the tabulated D call, TRBD2, remains unverified against the DNA. TRBV21-1 is a pseudogene locus. CDR3 length equals 20 residues. CDR3 residues: CASSKEALAGGRGGKGTQYF. CDR3 in DNA: TGTGCCAGCAGCAAAGAAGCACTAGCGGGAGGACGAGGGGGAAAGGGTACGCAGTATTTT.

Points on this clone: Other DNA sequences in this specimen translate into the identical CDR3. J is TRBJ1-1 and V is TRBV19; tentative D call: TRBD1 (6 bases). The CDR3 is 14 amino acids. Looked up from germline, CDR1 is LNHDA and CDR2 is SQIVND (reference sequence). Deletions cut 9 bases from V and 5 bases from J, with 19 bases between. CDR3 sequence (DNA): TGTGCCAGCTCCTGGTCTCAGGGGAATACTGAAGCTTTCTTT. The encoded protein is CASSWSQGNTEAFF.

In its sample, this clone was seen once. The chain joins TRBV27 to TRBJ2-1; TRBD2 agrees at 7 bases. CDR3 length: 14 residues. Germline V gene sequence: CDR1 MNHEY, CDR2 SMNVEV (reference sequence). V shed 2 bases and J 2 bases; nucleotides not matched to a gene: 0. CDR3 nucleotides: TGTGCCAGCAGTTTACTAGCGGCCTACAATGAGCAGTTCTTC. Amino acids: CASSLLAAYNEQFF.

This chain connects TRBV5-4 to TRBJ2-3; D call uncertain. There are 16 residues in the CDR3. Germline V gene sequence: CDR1 SGHNT, CDR2 YYREEE (reference sequence). Trimming took 1 base from V and 3 from J, leaving 15 bases between them. The CDR3 here is CASSLLGEMGTDTQYF. Here the CDR3 DNA reads TGTGCCAGCAGCTTGTTGGGCGAGATGGGGACAGATACGCAGTATTTT.

This chain links TRBV19 with TRBJ2-3; D might be TRBD2 (5 bases). CDR1 is LNHDA and CDR2 is SQIVND in the germline V gene (reference sequence). The germline V and J ends were trimmed by 10 bases and 4 bases, with 9 bases remaining between them. The CDR3 consists of 11 residues. The CDR3 sequence is CANPRADTQYF. In DNA, the CDR3 is TGTGCCAATCCGAGGGCAGATACGCAGTATTTT.

The rearrangement links TRBV11-2 to TRBJ1-4; 9 bases align to TRBD1. The CDR3 is made up of 18 amino acids. The germline CDR1 and CDR2 sequences are SGHAT and FQNNGV. Trimming removed 5 bases from V and 2 bases from J; junction bases left unmatched: 12. The CDR3 DNA reads TGTGCCAGCAGCCCCGGGACAGGGTACAGGGAGACTAATGAAAAACTGTTTTTT. This codes for CASSPGTGYRETNEKLFF.

This clone was seen just once. V gene TRBV28 combines with J gene TRBJ2-3; tentatively, D is TRBD1 or TRBD2 (6 bases each). The V and J ends lost 1 base and 2 bases respectively, with 10 bases between them. Germline assignment: CDR1 MDHEN and CDR2 SYDVKM. CDR3 length: 15 residues. The DNA for the CDR3 is TGTGCCAGCAGTTTATACGGGGGCGACACAGATACGCAGTATTTT. Encoded protein: CASSLYGGDTDTQYF. The entire variable domain, with the rest obtained from reference TRBV28 and TRBJ2-3, is as follows: DVKVTQSSRYLVKRTGEKVFLECVQDMDHENMFWYRQDPGLGLRLIYFSYDVKMKEKGDIPEGYSVSREKKERFSLILESASTNQTSMYLCASSLYGGDTDTQYFGPGTRLTVL.

The chain is built from TRBV5-4 and TRBJ2-7; 7 nucleotides align to TRBD2. CDR3 size: 15 residues. Unmatched junction bases numbered 9, after V lost 3 bases and J lost 3 bases. The V gene's germline CDR1 is SGHNT and CDR2 YYREEE (reference sequence). Here the CDR3 reads CASSWPGAGFYEQYF. As DNA, the CDR3 is TGTGCCAGCAGCTGGCCCGGAGCGGGGTTCTACGAGCAGTACTTC.

The V and J genes are TRBV2 and TRBJ2-7; D is unresolved. This CDR3 is built from 13 residues. From germline, CDR1 is SNHLY and CDR2 FYNNEI. V was clipped by 3 bases and J by 3 bases, with 9 bases between them. The CDR3 region is CASSDRRGYEQYF. The CDR3 DNA sequence: TGTGCCAGCAGTGACAGGAGAGGCTACGAGCAGTACTTC.

The chain couples TRBV5-1 to TRBJ2-7; 11 bases line up with TRBD2. The length of the CDR3 is 16 residues. V gave up 0 bases and J gave up 2 bases; unmatched junction bases: 4. Germline-derived CDR1 and CDR2 are SGHRS and YFSETQ. This chain's CDR3 is CASSLGLAGGPYEQYF. CDR3 nucleotides: TGCGCCAGCAGCTTGGGGCTAGCGGGAGGCCCCTACGAGCAGTACTTC.

This clone was observed once. The chain joins TRBV28 to TRBJ1-1; possible D gene TRBD1, 6 bases. This CDR3 spans 18 amino acids. Trimming left V 7 bases short and J 3 bases short, with 27 bases between. Germline lookup yields CDR1 MDHEN and CDR2 SYDVKM. The CDR3 region has the DNA TGTGCCAGCATCCTACAACCCAGGTTGGACAGCGACTACACTGAAGCTTTCTTT. Translating gives CASILQPRLDSDYTEAFF. Full variable domain (remainder filled in from reference TRBV28 and TRBJ1-1): DVKVTQSSRYLVKRTGEKVFLECVQDMDHENMFWYRQDPGLGLRLIYFSYDVKMKEKGDIPEGYSVSREKKERFSLILESASTNQTSMYLCASILQPRLDSDYTEAFFGQGTRLTVV.

The V and J genes are TRBV7-9 and TRBJ2-7; D unclear. CDR3 length: 12 amino acids. CDR1 and CDR2 from the germline V gene are SEHNR and FQNEAQ (reference sequence). V lost 6 bases and J lost 0, with 6 bases in between. CDR3 sequence (DNA): TGTGCCAGCAGGGGGTCCTCCTACGAGCAGTACTTC. Its protein product is CASRGSSYEQYF.

In its sample, this clone was seen once. V and J are TRBV7-2 and TRBJ2-5, with TRBD1 matching 10 bases. This CDR3 has 16 amino acids. In germline, CDR1 is SGHTA, CDR2 FQGNSA. The V gene end was trimmed by 1 base and the J gene end by 2 bases; junction bases not matched to a gene: 4. CDR3 nucleotide sequence: TGTGCCAGCAGCTTAGGGACAGGGGGAGGTCAAGAGACCCAGTACTTC. Encoded protein: CASSLGTGGGQETQYF.

The chain joins TRBV10-3 to TRBJ2-7; D is ambiguous. In germline, CDR1 is ENHRY, CDR2 SYGVKD. V shed 4 bases and J shed 3 bases, with 7 bases lying between them. This CDR3 is 12 amino acids long. CDR3 residues: CAISAENYEQYF. Written as DNA, the CDR3 is TGTGCCATCAGTGCGGAGAACTACGAGCAGTACTTC.

The chain is built from TRBV28 and TRBJ2-7; 12 bases agree with TRBD2. Germline V gene data show CDR1 as MDHEN and CDR2 as SYDVKM. This CDR3 region has 17 residues. V trimming: 3 bases; J trimming: 12 bases; junction bases outside the gene matches: 18. The CDR3 loop is CASSFLHLATSGSYLYF. The CDR3 DNA follows: TGTGCCAGCAGTTTCCTGCACCTCGCGACTAGCGGGAGCTACTTGTACTTC.

This chain joins TRBV19 and TRBJ2-7, with D perhaps TRBD1 (6 bases). The CDR3 sequence is 15 residues long. V gave up 3 bases and J gave up 0 bases, with 12 bases separating them. Germline V gene lookup returns CDR1 LNHDA and CDR2 SQIVND (reference sequence). The DNA for the CDR3 is TGTGCCAGTAGTATGGAACAGGGTGGCTCCTACGAGCAGTACTTC. Protein: CASSMEQGGSYEQYF.

The rearrangement links TRBV10-3 to TRBJ2-7; 11 bases are shared with TRBD2. V lost 3 bases and J lost 4; bases outside the gene matches: 5. This CDR3 region has 15 residues. Germline V gene sequence: CDR1 ENHRY, CDR2 SYGVKD. CDR3 in DNA: TGTGCCATCAGTGACTTACGGACTAGCGGGTACGAGCAGTACTTC. Protein: CAISDLRTSGYEQYF.

The V call is TRBV27, the J call TRBJ2-1, with 11 bases aligning to TRBD2. The CDR3 sequence is 19 residues long. V gave up 6 bases and J gave up 0 bases; unmatched junction bases: 13. CDR1 and CDR2 from the germline V gene are MNHEY and SMNVEV (reference sequence). In DNA form, the CDR3 reads TGTGCCAGCAGGACTCCGGGACTAGCGGCAATCAGCTCCTACAATGAGCAGTTCTTC. It yields the protein CASRTPGLAAISSYNEQFF.

V gene TRBV19 combines with J gene TRBJ1-2; D call uncertain. The CDR3 sequence is 13 residues long. V was cut by 7 bases and J by 8 bases, with 17 bases left in between. Germline V lookup: CDR1 LNHDA, CDR2 SQIVND (reference sequence). The CDR3 here is CASNTRGGPGYTF. DNA for the CDR3: TGTGCCAGTAACACGAGAGGAGGGCCCGGCTACACCTTC. The entire variable domain, with the rest obtained from reference TRBV19 and TRBJ1-2, is as follows: DGGITQSPKYLFRKEGQNVTLSCEQNLNHDAMYWYRQDPGQGLRLIYYSQIVNDFQKGDIAEGYSVSREKKESFPLTVTSAQKNPTAFYLCASNTRGGPGYTFGSGTRLTVV.